This is a list of T cell receptor beta chains from one sample in a study of blood T cell repertoires in COVID-19. TCRdb's copy holds only in-frame clones and misses some; the assay was immunoSEQ multiplex PCR. The table shows 150,000 to 170,000 clones, with around 83% occurring only once. The sample comprised peripheral blood. These receptors were obtained from an older woman with COVID-19, enrolled during active disease. Each CDR3 is given with its conserved first and last residue. The D gene is left open where the match is weak. Clone size is not always given. Where it is, it says once, few, many or a class for expanded clones.

J gene: TRBJ1-6; V gene: TRBV7-9; D gene: .; clone size: .; CDR3 protein: CASSPSRSSYNSPLHF; CDR3 DNA: TGTGCCAGCAGCCCTTCTAGAAGCTCCTATAATTCACCCCTCCACTTT
J gene: TRBJ2-7; V gene: TRBV18; D gene: TRBD1; clone size: .; CDR3 protein: CASSPQGQGAEQYF; CDR3 DNA: TGTGCCAGCTCACCACAGGGACAGGGGGCCGAGCAGTACTTC
J gene: TRBJ1-5; V gene: TRBV6-5; D gene: .; clone size: .; CDR3 protein: CASVTGHQPQHF; CDR3 DNA: TGTGCCAGCGTTACAGGACATCAGCCCCAGCATTTT
J gene: TRBJ2-1; V gene: TRBV3-1/TRBV3-2; D gene: .; clone size: .; CDR3 protein: CASNQGVGAGNEQFF; CDR3 DNA: TGTGCCAGCAACCAAGGGGTGGGGGCTGGGAATGAGCAGTTCTTC
J gene: TRBJ1-6; V gene: TRBV6-4; D gene: TRBD1; clone size: .; CDR3 protein: CARNRQGMNSPLHF; CDR3 DNA: TGTGCCAGAAACCGACAGGGTATGAATTCACCCCTCCACTTT
J gene: TRBJ1-2; V gene: TRBV29-1; D gene: .; clone size: .; CDR3 protein: CSGGREGNYGYTF; CDR3 DNA: TGCAGCGGAGGCAGGGAAGGAAACTATGGCTACACCTTC
J gene: TRBJ1-1; V gene: TRBV3-1/TRBV3-2; D gene: .; clone size: .; CDR3 protein: CASSLSFTNTEAFF; CDR3 DNA: TGTGCCAGCAGCCTAAGCTTCACGAACACTGAAGCTTTCTTT
J gene: TRBJ1-6; V gene: TRBV5-1; D gene: .; clone size: .; CDR3 protein: CASSFTGAIGNSPLHF; CDR3 DNA: TGCGCCAGCAGCTTCACAGGAGCTATCGGGAATTCACCCCTCCACTTT
J gene: TRBJ1-2; V gene: TRBV5-8; D gene: TRBD1; clone size: .; CDR3 protein: CASSLRQGAGYGYTF; CDR3 DNA: TGTGCCAGCAGCTTGAGACAGGGGGCCGGCTATGGCTACACCTTC
J gene: TRBJ2-3; V gene: TRBV15; D gene: .; clone size: .; CDR3 protein: CATSRPGQSRTDTQYF; CDR3 DNA: TGTGCCACCAGCAGACCCGGACAGTCCCGCACAGATACGCAGTATTTT
J gene: TRBJ1-2; V gene: TRBV6-5; D gene: TRBD1; clone size: many; CDR3 protein: CASSPGTGHNYGYTF; CDR3 DNA: TGTGCCAGCAGTCCCGGGACAGGACACAACTATGGCTACACCTTC
J gene: TRBJ1-2; V gene: TRBV6-5; D gene: .; clone size: .; CDR3 protein: CASSYSPGTGGYGYTF; CDR3 DNA: TGTGCCAGCAGTTACTCGCCAGGGACGGGGGGATATGGCTACACCTTC
J gene: TRBJ2-1; V gene: TRBV11-3; D gene: .; clone size: .; CDR3 protein: CASSLSATNEQFF; CDR3 DNA: TGTGCCAGCAGCTTAAGCGCAACCAATGAGCAGTTCTTC
J gene: TRBJ2-6; V gene: TRBV4-1; D gene: .; clone size: .; CDR3 protein: CASSQEGAHSGANVLTF; CDR3 DNA: TGCGCCAGCAGCCAAGAGGGGGCCCACTCTGGGGCCAACGTCCTGACTTTC
J gene: TRBJ1-5; V gene: TRBV12-3/TRBV12-4; D gene: .; clone size: .; CDR3 protein: CASSLAVEQPQHF; CDR3 DNA: TGTGCCAGCAGTTTAGCTGTGGAGCAGCCCCAGCATTTT
J gene: TRBJ2-7; V gene: TRBV6-2/TRBV6-3; D gene: .; clone size: few; CDR3 protein: CASSYVIALNYEQYF; CDR3 DNA: TGTGCCAGCAGTTACGTTATAGCTTTAAATTACGAGCAGTACTTC
J gene: TRBJ1-4; V gene: TRBV5-1; D gene: .; clone size: .; CDR3 protein: CASSPGGEGEKLFF; CDR3 DNA: TGCGCCAGCAGCCCCGGAGGGGAGGGGGAAAAACTGTTTTTT
J gene: TRBJ2-5; V gene: TRBV5-1; D gene: TRBD1; clone size: once; CDR3 protein: CASSSTNRGETQYF; CDR3 DNA: TGCGCCAGCAGCTCCACTAACAGGGGAGAGACCCAGTACTTC
J gene: TRBJ2-1; V gene: TRBV5-1; D gene: TRBD2; clone size: .; CDR3 protein: CASSLLAGEDNEQFF; CDR3 DNA: TGCGCCAGCAGCTTACTAGCGGGAGAAGACAATGAGCAGTTCTTC
J gene: TRBJ2-3; V gene: TRBV10-3; D gene: .; clone size: once; CDR3 protein: CASRERPIEGTDTQYF; CDR3 DNA: TGTGCCTCGAGGGAGCGGCCTATAGAGGGCACAGATACGCAGTATTTT
J gene: TRBJ1-5; V gene: TRBV10-3; D gene: .; clone size: .; CDR3 protein: CAISEGGWNQPQHF; CDR3 DNA: TGTGCCATCAGTGAAGGGGGATGGAATCAGCCCCAGCATTTT
J gene: TRBJ2-1; V gene: TRBV11-1; D gene: TRBD1; clone size: .; CDR3 protein: CASSGSGQGPYNEQFF; CDR3 DNA: TGTGCCAGCAGCGGATCGGGACAGGGCCCCTACAATGAGCAGTTCTTC